The 31 T cell receptor beta chains given below trace back to one sample, sequenced in a study of control samples from healthy donors and cancer patients. Clones were read by immunoSEQ multiplex PCR, and TCRdb kept only the in-frame ones, dropping some. Among 230,000 or so clones listed, about 95% were seen once. Sequences were obtained from blood. Receptors were obtained from a man aged 50 or older in good health.

The J gene is TRBJ1-6, the V gene TRBV6-2 or TRBV6-3; no firm D call. The CDR3 has 17 amino acids. Deletions cut 1 base from V and 0 bases from J, with 10 bases between. Germline V gives CDR1 MNHEY, CDR2 SVGEGT. The CDR3 region is CASSYLSGSSYNSPLHF. Written as DNA, the CDR3 is TGTGCCAGCAGTTACTTGTCAGGTAGCTCCTATAATTCACCCCTCCACTTT.

This rearrangement joins TRBV6-1 to TRBJ2-7; 8 positions agree with TRBD1. CDR1 and CDR2 (germline): MNHNS, SASEGT. The ends lost 4 bases at V and 3 bases at J; junction bases unmatched: 14. This CDR3 spans 17 amino acids. DNA of the CDR3: TGTGCCAGCAGTGCCTATTCCGGACAGGGTATGGTCTACGAGCAGTACTTC. The encoded protein is CASSAYSGQGMVYEQYF.

The chain links TRBV19 to TRBJ2-3; either TRBD1 or TRBD2 may supply D (5 bases each). The germline V gene encodes CDR1 LNHDA and CDR2 SQIVND (reference sequence). The CDR3 covers 13 residues. V lost 7 bases, J lost 3 bases, and 11 bases lay in between. This chain's CDR3 is CASNPWGTDTQYF. In DNA, the CDR3 is TGTGCCAGTAATCCGTGGGGGACAGATACGCAGTATTTT.

The rearrangement uses TRBV7-9 and TRBJ2-1; D possibly corresponds to TRBD2 (5 bases). The CDR3 contains 12 residues. V lost 5 bases to trimming and J lost 7 bases, with 9 bases between them. Germline CDR1 and CDR2: SEHNR and FQNEAQ (reference sequence). This chain's CDR3 is CASSRGRNEQFF. In nucleotides, the CDR3 is TGTGCCAGCAGCCGGGGTCGGAATGAGCAGTTCTTC.

V gene TRBV28 combines with J gene TRBJ1-6; D remains unclear. Trimming removed 3 bases at V and 7 bases at J, with 4 bases between. CDR3 size: 12 residues. Germline CDR1 MDHEN, CDR2 SYDVKM. CDR3 residues: CASSFSNSPLHF. The CDR3 DNA follows: TGTGCCAGCAGTTTTTCGAATTCACCCCTCCACTTT. Based on the CDR3 plus reference TRBV28 and TRBJ1-6, the full variable domain is DVKVTQSSRYLVKRTGEKVFLECVQDMDHENMFWYRQDPGLGLRLIYFSYDVKMKEKGDIPEGYSVSREKKERFSLILESASTNQTSMYLCASSFSNSPLHFGNGTRLTVT.

This chain links TRBV6-5 with TRBJ2-7; D possibly uses TRBD1 or TRBD2 (5 bases each). Germline CDR1 reads MNHEY; CDR2 reads SVGAGI. V gave up 2 bases and J gave up 7 bases, with 18 bases separating them. The CDR3 covers 15 residues. The CDR3 loop reads CASSYRDLGLFEQYF. Here the CDR3 DNA reads TGTGCCAGCAGTTACAGGGACCTGGGGTTGTTTGAGCAGTACTTC.

This chain links TRBV20-1 with TRBJ2-7; perhaps TRBD2 as D (7 bases). The V end was cut by 3 bases, the J end by 7 bases, with 13 bases between. The CDR3 spans 12 residues. Germline V gene data show CDR1 as DFQATT and CDR2 as SNEGSKA (reference sequence). In nucleotides, the CDR3 is TGCAGTGCTAGTGCGGGGGCTCGGGAGCAGTACTTC. This translates into CSASAGAREQYF.

The chain joins TRBV18 to TRBJ1-1, with 7 bases matching TRBD1. The germline V gene has CDR1 KGHSH and CDR2 LQKENI. CDR3 length equals 13 residues. V gave up 2 bases and J gave up 6 bases; unmatched junction bases: 3. As DNA, the CDR3 is TGTGCCAGCTCACCAGACAGGGTTGCTGAAGCTTTCTTT. It encodes CASSPDRVAEAFF.

V usage is TRBV28 and J usage is TRBJ1-1, with 7 bases aligning to TRBD1. Trimming took 6 bases from V and 1 from J; bases not matched to a gene: 5. The CDR3 is 14 residues long. Germline CDR1 MDHEN, CDR2 SYDVKM. The CDR3 here is CASRGQIRNTEAFF. The CDR3 nucleotides read TGTGCCAGCAGGGGACAGATAAGGAACACTGAAGCTTTCTTT. The variable domain in full, completed from reference TRBV28 and TRBJ1-1, reads DVKVTQSSRYLVKRTGEKVFLECVQDMDHENMFWYRQDPGLGLRLIYFSYDVKMKEKGDIPEGYSVSREKKERFSLILESASTNQTSMYLCASRGQIRNTEAFFGQGTRLTVV.

The chain recombines TRBV6-6 with TRBJ1-2; 7 bases agree with TRBD1. The CDR3 runs 13 residues. The trim removed 10 bases at V and 5 bases at J, leaving 10 bases unmatched. CDR1 is MNHNY and CDR2 is SVGAGI in the germline V gene (reference sequence). The DNA of the CDR3 is TGTGCCACCCACTCGGACAGGTCATATGGCTACACCTTC. This translates into CATHSDRSYGYTF.

The chain recombines TRBV6-6 with TRBJ1-5; TRBD1 is a possible D gene (5 bases). The CDR3 runs to 12 residues. CDR1 is MNHNY and CDR2 is SVGAGI in the germline V gene (reference sequence). Trimming removed 4 bases at V and 9 bases at J, with 10 bases between. Here the CDR3 reads CASSSQGTPQHF. For the CDR3, the DNA is TGTGCCAGCAGTTCGCAGGGAACGCCCCAGCATTTT.

The table lists this clone with a count of one. The V gene is TRBV2, the J gene TRBJ1-2; possibly TRBD1 for D (5 bases). Germline V CDR1 and CDR2: SNHLY, FYNNEI. CDR3 size: 12 residues. Trimming removed 8 bases at V and 1 base at J, with 8 bases between. The CDR3 nucleotides read TGTGCCAGCTCCGGACATAACTATGGCTACACCTTC. It specifies CASSGHNYGYTF. Full variable domain (missing parts from reference TRBV2 and TRBJ1-2): EPEVTQTPSHQVTQMGQEVILRCVPISNHLYFYWYRQILGQKVEFLVSFYNNEISEKSEIFDDQFSVERPDGSNFTLKIRSTKLEDSAMYFCASSGHNYGYTFGSGTRLTVV.

The V gene is TRBV27, the J gene TRBJ1-2, with 8 positions matching TRBD1. V trimming: 4 bases; J trimming: 3 bases; junction bases outside the gene matches: 1. The CDR3 is 13 amino acids. Germline CDR1 is MNHEY and CDR2 is SMNVEV (reference sequence). This chain's CDR3 is CASSSQGDYGYTF. The CDR3 DNA sequence: TGTGCCAGCAGTTCACAGGGGGACTATGGCTACACCTTC.

This sequence joins TRBV5-4 and TRBJ2-1; D is ambiguous. This CDR3 contains 14 residues. Germline CDR1 and CDR2: SGHNT and YYREEE (reference sequence). Deletions cut 2 bases from V and 6 bases from J, with 12 bases between. CDR3 bases: TGTGCCAGCAGCTTTCGAATCGGTAGCAATGAGCAGTTCTTC. It codes for CASSFRIGSNEQFF.

J is TRBJ1-1 and V is TRBV11-2, with 7 bases aligning to TRBD1. The germline gives CDR1 SGHAT, CDR2 FQNNGV. This CDR3 comprises 17 residues. V lost 4 bases to trimming and J lost 0 bases; unmatched junction nucleotides: 11. The CDR3 protein is CASSSAGTDPMNTEAFF. Here the CDR3 DNA reads TGTGCCAGCAGCTCCGCCGGGACAGACCCCATGAACACTGAAGCTTTCTTT.

The V and J genes are TRBV6-5 and TRBJ1-3; D remains unclear. The germline gives CDR1 MNHEY, CDR2 SVGAGI. This CDR3 is built from 12 residues. Trimming stripped 8 bases from V and 0 bases from J, with 5 bases between. This CDR3 is CASRSSGNTIYF. CDR3 DNA sequence: TGTGCCAGCCGCAGCTCTGGAAACACCATATATTTT.

This rearrangement joins TRBV7-2 to TRBJ2-5; 7 bases agree with TRBD2. Per the germline V gene, CDR1 is SGHTA and CDR2 is FQGNSA. The trim removed 3 bases at V and 5 bases at J, leaving 15 bases unmatched. This CDR3 has 17 residues. The CDR3 region has the DNA TGTGCCAGCAGCTTGGCAGGACTAGGGGTAGGGCGGGAGACCCAGTACTTC. Protein: CASSLAGLGVGRETQYF.

V and J are TRBV27 and TRBJ2-2; possible D gene TRBD1, 6 bases. CDR3 length: 16 residues. Trimming stripped 3 bases from V and 3 bases from J, with 14 bases between. Germline CDR1 is MNHEY and CDR2 is SMNVEV (reference sequence). DNA of the CDR3: TGTGCCAGCAGTTTCACGACAGGAACGTACACCGGGGAGCTGTTTTTT. Its translation: CASSFTTGTYTGELFF.

The V gene is TRBV5-5, the J gene TRBJ2-2; D possibly corresponds to TRBD1 (5 bases). Germline lookup yields CDR1 SGHKS and CDR2 YYEKEE (reference sequence). The CDR3 totals 15 residues. Trimming pared 5 bases from V and 0 bases from J, leaving 11 bases between. The CDR3 is CASRRQNSNTGELFF. In DNA form, the CDR3 reads TGTGCCAGCAGACGACAGAACTCGAACACCGGGGAGCTGTTTTTT.

On this clone: One junction end disagrees with the germline gene, perhaps due to a read error. V usage is TRBV7-7 and J usage is TRBJ2-2; no clear D. This CDR3 comprises 14 residues. The V gene's germline CDR1 is SSHAT and CDR2 FNYEAQ (reference sequence). The CDR3 DNA is TGTGCTAGCAGCCCCTCCCGTTGGGCCGGGGAGCTGTTTTTT. It specifies CASSPSRWAGELFF.

In the case of this clone: Additional DNA sequences in this sample encode the identical CDR3. The rearrangement links TRBV6-5 to TRBJ1-1, with D perhaps matching TRBD1 (5 bases). The V end lost 5 bases, the J end lost 0 bases, and 10 bases lay between the germline ends. Germline CDR1 and CDR2: MNHEY and SVGAGI. The CDR3 consists of 14 residues. For the CDR3, the DNA is TGTGCCAGCAGTCGACAGATAATGAACACTGAAGCTTTCTTT. Protein product: CASSRQIMNTEAFF.

The V gene is TRBV7-7, the J gene TRBJ2-5; D gene uncertain. Germline V lookup: CDR1 SSHAT, CDR2 FNYEAQ (reference sequence). There are 11 residues in the CDR3. The germline V and J ends were trimmed by 7 bases and 9 bases, with 12 bases remaining between them. CDR3 DNA sequence: TGTGCCAGCACCCAAGGTGTGGCCCAGTACTTC. Its translation: CASTQGVAQYF.

The chain employs TRBV12-5 and TRBJ1-6; no definite D call. The CDR3 extends over 13 amino acids. Germline CDR1 is LGHNT and CDR2 is FRNRAP. Trimming took 1 base from V and 7 from J, leaving 5 bases between them. The CDR3 sequence is CASGLESNSPLHF. The CDR3 DNA follows: TGTGCTAGTGGTTTGGAGTCAAATTCACCCCTCCACTTT.

The gene calls are TRBV18 and TRBJ1-5; 8 bases agree with TRBD1. The CDR3 extends over 15 amino acids. Germline assignment: CDR1 KGHSH and CDR2 LQKENI. V lost 6 bases to trimming and J lost 4 bases; unmatched junction nucleotides: 8. This CDR3 reads CASSEGQADNQPQHF. The CDR3 DNA reads TGTGCCAGCTCCGAGGGACAGGCCGATAATCAGCCCCAGCATTTT.

The J gene is TRBJ2-1, the V gene TRBV4-3; TRBD2 aligns across 7 bases. V was clipped by 1 base and J by 5 bases; unmatched bases: 5. Germline values: CDR1 LGHNA, CDR2 YSLEER. The CDR3 has 15 residues. This CDR3 reads CASSQVLADNNEQFF. As DNA, the CDR3 is TGCGCCAGCAGCCAAGTTCTAGCGGATAACAATGAGCAGTTCTTC.

The gene calls are TRBV5-6 and TRBJ2-5; D gene unclear. The CDR3 is made up of 13 amino acids. Per germline, CDR1 SGHDT and CDR2 YYEEEE. The V and J ends lost 0 bases and 1 base respectively, with 4 bases between them. The CDR3 nucleotides are TGTGCCAGCAGCTTGGGGGTCCAAGAGACCCAGTACTTC. As protein: CASSLGVQETQYF.

The gene calls are TRBV10-3 and TRBJ2-3; the match to TRBD1 covers 7 bases. The CDR3 has 15 amino acids. Trimming at V came to 3 bases and at J to 5 bases, leaving 8 bases not matched to a gene. The germline V gene encodes CDR1 ENHRY and CDR2 SYGVKD. The CDR3 DNA sequence: TGTGCCATCAGTGATCCAGGGGGTGAAGGAGATACGCAGTATTTT. Its translation is CAISDPGGEGDTQYF.

V gene TRBV5-1 combines with J gene TRBJ2-2; the D gene is possibly TRBD1 (5 bases). Germline CDR1 SGHRS, CDR2 YFSETQ. The CDR3 is 14 residues long. V was cut by 3 bases and J by 2 bases, with 8 bases left in between. The CDR3 sequence is CASSSDTNTGELFF. For the CDR3, the DNA is TGCGCCAGCAGCTCGGACACTAACACCGGGGAGCTGTTTTTT. Complete variable domain (other parts from reference TRBV5-1 and TRBJ2-2): KAGVTQTPRYLIKTRGQQVTLSCSPISGHRSVSWYQQTPGQGLQFLFEYFSETQRNKGNFPGRFSGRQFSNSRSEMNVSTLELGDSALYLCASSSDTNTGELFFGEGSRLTVL.

J is TRBJ1-6 and V is TRBV2; 7 bases align to TRBD1. Germline values: CDR1 SNHLY, CDR2 FYNNEI. With 7 bases clipped from V and 12 bases from J, the junction kept 12 bases outside the gene matches. This CDR3 region has 14 residues. CDR3: CASIGPGGLLPLHF. The CDR3 nucleotides read TGTGCCAGCATTGGTCCAGGGGGGTTATTACCCCTCCACTTT. Filled out from reference TRBV2 and TRBJ1-6, the complete variable domain reads EPEVTQTPSHQVTQMGQEVILRCVPISNHLYFYWYRQILGQKVEFLVSFYNNEISEKSEIFDDQFSVERPDGSNFTLKIRSTKLEDSAMYFCASIGPGGLLPLHFGNGTRLTVT.

This rearrangement joins TRBV24-1 to TRBJ1-5; D possibly corresponds to TRBD1 (6 bases). Germline CDR1 and CDR2: KGHDR and SFDVKD. The CDR3 extends over 15 amino acids. The V end lost 3 bases, the J end lost 4 bases, and 12 bases lay between the germline ends. The CDR3 DNA sequence: TGTGCCACCAGTGATACCAGGGGAGATAATCAGCCCCAGCATTTT. It is translated as CATSDTRGDNQPQHF.

This chain links TRBV28 with TRBJ2-4; 10 bases are shared with TRBD1. Per germline, CDR1 MDHEN and CDR2 SYDVKM. The CDR3 totals 16 residues. The trim removed 5 bases at V and 2 bases at J, leaving 6 bases unmatched. In DNA, the CDR3 is TGTGCCAGCAGTCTTGGGACAGGGGTTTCCAAAAACATTCAGTACTTC. Protein product: CASSLGTGVSKNIQYF.